A selection of T cell receptor beta chains follows, all from one sample in a study of blood T cell repertoires in COVID-19. Some clones are missing from TCRdb's copy, which holds only in-frame ones; the method was immunoSEQ multiplex PCR. The top ten hold 10% to 12% of the sample, which has 140,000 to 150,000 clones, 80% to 90% seen once. The sample consisted of PBMCs or T cells enriched from blood (not recorded which). These receptors all come from a man aged 55 to 70 who had recovered from COVID-19. Each CDR3 is given with its conserved first and last residue. The D gene is left open where the match is weak. Clone size appears in some rows only: once, few, many, or a class for an expanded clone.

size	J	V	D	DNA	CDR3
NA	TRBJ1-2	TRBV4-1	NA	TGCGCCAGCAGCCAAGATCAGGTGGGCTATGGCTACACCTTC	CASSQDQVGYGYTF
NA	TRBJ2-7	TRBV7-2	NA	TGTGCCAGCAGCTTAGCCGGGAGTTACGAGCAGTACTTC	CASSLAGSYEQYF
NA	TRBJ1-1	TRBV10-1	NA	TGCGCCAGCAGACCAAGAAGACAGAACACTGAAGCTTTCTTT	CASRPRRQNTEAFF
NA	TRBJ1-4	TRBV28	NA	TGTGCCAGCAGTTTAGGCGGGACTAGGAATGAAAAACTGTTTTTT	CASSLGGTRNEKLFF
NA	TRBJ1-1	TRBV2	NA	TGTGCCAGCAGCTCCGGACGGGGGAACACTGAAGCTTTCTTT	CASSSGRGNTEAFF
NA	TRBJ2-5	TRBV27	TRBD1	TGTGCCAGCAGTTATGGACAGGCTGGGGAGACCCAGTACTTC	CASSYGQAGETQYF
NA	TRBJ2-7	TRBV28	TRBD1	TGTGCCAGCAGTTTTTACCTGAGCCGGGACAGGGGATCCTACGAGCAGTACTTC	CASSFYLSRDRGSYEQYF
NA	TRBJ2-7	TRBV9	TRBD1	TGTGCCAGCAGCCCACGTCTTGGGACAGGGGTCCACGAGCAGTACTTC	CASSPRLGTGVHEQYF
NA	TRBJ2-7	TRBV4-2	TRBD1	TGTGCCAGCAGCCCCCTCGGACAGGGCTACGAGCAGTACTTC	CASSPLGQGYEQYF
NA	TRBJ2-1	TRBV3-1/TRBV3-2	TRBD2	TGTGCCAGCAGCCCCAGCGGGAGGGCCACGGATGAGCAGTTCTTC	CASSPSGRATDEQFF
NA	TRBJ1-4	TRBV5-1	TRBD1	TGCGCCAGCAGCTCCGGGACAGGGCACGAAAAACTGTTTTTT	CASSSGTGHEKLFF
NA	TRBJ2-4	TRBV28	TRBD1	TGTGCCAGCAGTAAAGGGGGCACCAAAAACATTCAGTACTTC	CASSKGGTKNIQYF
NA	TRBJ1-1	TRBV6-5	TRBD1	TGTGCCAGCAGGACTGACAGGGATAGAACTTTCTTT	CASRTDRDRTFF
NA	TRBJ1-2	TRBV6-6	TRBD1	TGTGCCAGCAGGGAGGGACAGCTTCGGGGCTACACCTTC	CASREGQLRGYTF
NA	TRBJ1-1	TRBV5-4	TRBD1	TGTGCCAGCAGCTTGGGATTGACAGGGGCTGATCAGAACACTGAAGCTTTCTTT	CASSLGLTGADQNTEAFF
NA	TRBJ1-6	TRBV11-3	NA	TGTGCCAGCAGCTCGACAGGCGGTAATTCACCCCTCCACTTT	CASSSTGGNSPLHF
NA	TRBJ1-6	TRBV14	TRBD1	TGTGCCAGCAGCCCGGACAGGGCGCGTAATTCACCCCTCCACTTT	CASSPDRARNSPLHF
NA	TRBJ1-5	TRBV4-1	NA	TGCGCCAGCACCCCGGGGGAGGGATGGGATCAGCCCCAGCATTTT	CASTPGEGWDQPQHF
NA	TRBJ1-4	TRBV5-1	NA	TGCGCCAGCACGACAGATGCAACTAATGAAAAACTGTTTTTT	CASTTDATNEKLFF
NA	TRBJ1-1	TRBV19	TRBD1	TGTGCCAGTAGTATAGCTCGAGGGGGCTTGAACACTGAAGCTTTCTTT	CASSIARGGLNTEAFF
NA	TRBJ2-3	TRBV2	NA	TGTGCCAGCAGTGCTGGGCATTCCACAGATACGCAGTATTTT	CASSAGHSTDTQYF
NA	TRBJ1-5	TRBV6-7	NA	TGTGCCAGCAGCACCGAGCCTGTCGGCAATCAGCCCCAGCATTTT	CASSTEPVGNQPQHF
few	TRBJ2-1	TRBV5-8	TRBD2	TGTGCCAGCAGCTTGGCGCTCCGGACTAGCGGGACGAATGAGCAGTTCTTC	CASSLALRTSGTNEQFF
NA	TRBJ1-5	TRBV5-5	TRBD1	TGTGCCAGCAGCTTGGGGACAGGGTCTGGTCAGCCCCAGCATTTT	CASSLGTGSGQPQHF
NA	TRBJ2-7	TRBV4-2	NA	TGTGCCAGCAGCGGAGGGACTGTGTACGAGCAGTACTTC	CASSGGTVYEQYF
NA	TRBJ2-3	TRBV5-1	TRBD2	TGCGCCAGCACCGTCGCGCGGGGGGACACCAGGACTAGCACAGATACGCAGTATTTT	CASTVARGDTRTSTDTQYF
NA	TRBJ1-2	TRBV9	NA	TGTGCCAGCCAGAGCGATGGCTACACCTTC	CASQSDGYTF
NA	TRBJ2-3	TRBV18	NA	TGTGCCAGCTCACCAGGCAGGGGAAGCACAGATACGCAGTATTTT	CASSPGRGSTDTQYF
NA	TRBJ1-6	TRBV27	NA	TGTGCCAGCAGTTCGGACGCCTGGGGGGGATCACCCCTCCACTTT	CASSSDAWGGSPLHF